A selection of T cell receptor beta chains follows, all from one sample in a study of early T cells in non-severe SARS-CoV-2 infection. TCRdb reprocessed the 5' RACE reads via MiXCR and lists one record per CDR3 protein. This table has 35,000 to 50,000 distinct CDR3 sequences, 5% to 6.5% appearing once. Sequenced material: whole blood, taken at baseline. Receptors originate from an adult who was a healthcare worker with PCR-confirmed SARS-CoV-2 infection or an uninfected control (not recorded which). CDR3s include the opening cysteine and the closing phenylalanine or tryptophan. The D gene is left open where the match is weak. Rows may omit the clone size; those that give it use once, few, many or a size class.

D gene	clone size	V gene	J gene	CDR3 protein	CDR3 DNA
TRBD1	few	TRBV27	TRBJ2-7	CASSSAGTGYHEQYF	TGTGCCAGCAGTTCCGCCGGGACAGGGTACCACGAGCAGTACTTC
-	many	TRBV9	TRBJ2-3	CASSVAGADTQYF	TGTGCCAGCAGCGTAGCTGGTGCAGATACGCAGTATTTT
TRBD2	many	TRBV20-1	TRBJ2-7	CSARDRLAGTYEQYF	TGCAGTGCTAGAGATCGACTAGCGGGGACCTACGAGCAGTACTTC
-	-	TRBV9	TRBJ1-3	CASSLRGGTSSGNTIYF	TGTGCCAGCAGCCTACGGGGCGGGACAAGCTCTGGAAACACCATATATTTT
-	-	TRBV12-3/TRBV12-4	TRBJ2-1	CASSFRGIGQDEQFF	TGTGCCAGCAGTTTCAGGGGTATTGGGCAGGATGAGCAGTTCTTC
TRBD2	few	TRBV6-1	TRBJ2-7	CASKQIAGGSYEQYF	TGTGCCAGCAAACAGATAGCGGGGGGTTCCTACGAGCAGTACTTC
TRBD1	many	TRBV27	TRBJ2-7	CASSGIGTGVLHSYEQYF	TGTGCCAGCAGTGGGATCGGGACAGGGGTCCTACACTCCTACGAGCAGTACTTC
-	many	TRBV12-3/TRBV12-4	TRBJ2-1	CASSEQGNEQFF	TGTGCCAGCAGTGAGCAGGGCAATGAGCAGTTCTTC
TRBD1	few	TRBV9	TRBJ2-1	CASSVGTGGYNEQFF	TGTGCCAGCAGCGTTGGGACAGGGGGCTACAATGAGCAGTTCTTC
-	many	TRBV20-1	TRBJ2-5	CSAPGDQETQYF	TGCAGTGCTCCAGGGGACCAAGAGACCCAGTACTTC
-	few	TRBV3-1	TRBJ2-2	CASSQRVGELFF	TGTGCCAGCAGCCAAAGGGTCGGGGAGCTGTTTTTT
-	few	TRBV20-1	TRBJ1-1	CSARTGAGRMNTEAFF	TGCAGTGCTAGGACTGGGGCAGGGAGAATGAACACTGAAGCTTTCTTT
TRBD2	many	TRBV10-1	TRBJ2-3	CASSRGLAGVGTDTQYF	TGCGCCAGCAGTAGAGGACTAGCGGGGGTTGGCACAGATACGCAGTATTTT
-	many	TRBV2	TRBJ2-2	CASSEPWDTPNTGELFF	TGTGCCAGCAGTGAGCCCTGGGACACCCCGAACACCGGGGAGCTGTTTTTT
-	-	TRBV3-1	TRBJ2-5	CASSQVLDETQYF	TGTGCCAGCAGCCAAGTACTGGACGAGACCCAGTACTTC
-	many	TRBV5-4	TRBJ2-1	CASSFGPVVDEQFF	TGTGCCAGCAGCTTTGGTCCGGTAGTCGATGAGCAGTTCTTC
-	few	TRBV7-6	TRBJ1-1	CASTPLGPAGAFF	TGTGCCAGCACCCCCCTCGGGCCGGCGGGGGCTTTCTTT
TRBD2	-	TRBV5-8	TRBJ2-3	CASRKRGGRGTDTQYF	TGTGCCAGCAGGAAGCGGGGGGGCAGAGGTACAGATACGCAGTATTTT
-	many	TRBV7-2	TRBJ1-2	CASSLASQSNYGYTF	TGTGCCAGCAGCTTAGCCAGCCAGTCTAACTATGGCTACACCTTC
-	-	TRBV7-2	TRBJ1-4	CASSPANGRGSGEKLFF	TGTGCCAGCAGCCCCGCCAACGGGAGGGGCAGTGGTGAAAAACTGTTTTTT
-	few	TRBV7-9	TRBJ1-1	CASSLAGGGAFF	TGTGCCAGCAGCTTAGCCGGTGGCGGAGCTTTCTTT
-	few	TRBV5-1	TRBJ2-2	CASSGPAGMNTGELFF	TGCGCCAGCAGCGGACCGGCAGGGATGAACACCGGGGAGCTGTTTTTT
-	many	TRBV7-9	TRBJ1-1	CASSSDSNTEAFF	TGTGCCAGCAGCTCGGACTCGAACACTGAAGCTTTCTTT
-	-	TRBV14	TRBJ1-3	CASSWGGSGNTIYF	TGTGCCAGCAGCTGGGGGGGCTCTGGAAACACCATATATTTT
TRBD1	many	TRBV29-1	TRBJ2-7	CSVTGLRDEQYF	TGCAGCGTGACAGGGCTCAGGGACGAGCAGTACTTC
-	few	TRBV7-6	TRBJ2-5	CASSRTMRETQYF	TGTGCCAGCAGCCGTACCATGAGAGAGACCCAGTACTTC
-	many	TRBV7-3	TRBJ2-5	CASSRDNGETQYF	TGTGCCAGCAGCCGGGACAACGGGGAGACCCAGTACTTC
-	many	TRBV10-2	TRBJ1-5	CASSEMGLSNQPQHF	TGCGCCAGCAGTGAGATGGGACTAAGCAATCAGCCCCAGCATTTT
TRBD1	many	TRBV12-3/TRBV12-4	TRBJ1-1	CASSLRDREAFF	TGTGCCAGCAGTTTGAGGGACAGGGAAGCTTTCTTT
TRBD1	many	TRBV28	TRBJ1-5	CASIRGLDNQPQHF	TGTGCCAGCATCAGGGGGCTTGACAATCAGCCCCAGCATTTT
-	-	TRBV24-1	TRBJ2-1	CATSDWAGGYNEQFF	TGTGCCACCAGTGATTGGGCAGGGGGGTACAATGAGCAGTTCTTC
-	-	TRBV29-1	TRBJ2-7	CSVGQDRGSYEQYF	TGCAGCGTTGGACAGGACCGAGGGTCCTACGAGCAGTACTTC
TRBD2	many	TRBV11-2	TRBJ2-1	CASSLGISGGDNEQFF	TGTGCCAGCAGCTTAGGTATTAGCGGGGGAGACAATGAGCAGTTCTTC
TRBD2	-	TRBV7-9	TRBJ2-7	CASSYSGEGEQYF	TGTGCCAGCAGCTACAGCGGGGAGGGCGAGCAGTACTTC
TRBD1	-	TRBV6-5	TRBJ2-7	CASSSDRGGEQYF	TGTGCCAGCAGTTCGGACAGGGGAGGCGAGCAGTACTTC
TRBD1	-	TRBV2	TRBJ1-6	CASSDIQTGSYNSPLHF	TGTGCCAGCAGTGACATCCAGACAGGGTCCTATAATTCACCCCTCCACTTT
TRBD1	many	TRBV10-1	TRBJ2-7	CASSLTGPSFYEQYF	TGCGCCAGCAGCCTGACAGGGCCCTCATTCTACGAGCAGTACTTC
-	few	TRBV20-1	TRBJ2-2	CSARDIRRGGSNTGELFF	TGCAGTGCTAGAGATATCAGGAGGGGAGGCTCGAACACCGGGGAGCTGTTTTTT
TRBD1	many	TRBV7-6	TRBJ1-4	CASSRTGGAGEKLFF	TGTGCCAGCAGCCGCACAGGGGGCGCGGGTGAAAAACTGTTTTTT
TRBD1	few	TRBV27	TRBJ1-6	CASSKTGVIYNSPLHF	TGTGCCAGCAGTAAGACAGGGGTTATCTATAATTCACCCCTCCACTTT
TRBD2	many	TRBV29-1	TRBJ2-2	CSVSGTSLLTGELFF	TGCAGCGTTTCCGGGACTAGCCTTCTCACCGGGGAGCTGTTTTTT
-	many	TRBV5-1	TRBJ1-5	CASSPDSRDQPQHF	TGCGCCAGCAGCCCGGACAGTCGTGATCAGCCCCAGCATTTT
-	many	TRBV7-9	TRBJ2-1	CASSLQRYNEQFF	TGTGCCAGCAGCTTACAGCGGTACAATGAGCAGTTCTTC
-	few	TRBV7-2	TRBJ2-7	CASSPNPGSYEQYF	TGTGCCAGCAGCCCGAACCCGGGCTCCTACGAGCAGTACTTC
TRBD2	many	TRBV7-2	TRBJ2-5	CASSSTGGEETQYF	TGTGCCAGCAGCTCTACGGGAGGCGAGGAGACCCAGTACTTC
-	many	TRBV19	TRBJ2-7	CASSSREFRNEQYF	TGTGCCAGTTCGTCTCGGGAATTCCGTAACGAGCAGTACTTC
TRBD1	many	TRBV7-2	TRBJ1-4	CASSLGGQGAVKLFF	TGTGCCAGCAGCTTAGGGGGACAGGGGGCAGTGAAACTGTTTTTT
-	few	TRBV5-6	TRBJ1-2	CASSRTTPYYGYTF	TGTGCCAGCAGCCGGACGACGCCTTACTATGGCTACACCTTC
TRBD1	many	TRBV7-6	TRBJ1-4	CASSSGTGDEKLFF	TGTGCCAGCAGCTCGGGGACAGGGGATGAAAAACTGTTTTTT
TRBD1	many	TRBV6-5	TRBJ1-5	CASSLLGQGAGQPQHF	TGTGCCAGCAGTTTACTGGGACAGGGGGCCGGTCAGCCCCAGCATTTT
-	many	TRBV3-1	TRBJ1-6	CASTGGNSPLHF	TGTGCCAGCACGGGGGGCAATTCACCCCTCCACTTT
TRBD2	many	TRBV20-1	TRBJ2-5	CSVQRGQETQYF	TGCAGTGTCCAGCGGGGCCAAGAGACCCAGTACTTC
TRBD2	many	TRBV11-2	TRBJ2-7	CASSAGVPYEQYF	TGTGCCAGTTCAGCGGGGGTCCCCTACGAGCAGTACTTC